The sequence of this T cell receptor (beta chain) was determined in a study of early T cells in non-severe SARS-CoV-2 infection. This clonotype has more than one count but fewer than ten. TCRdb passed the 5' RACE reads through MiXCR, listing each CDR3 protein once. The repertoire holds around 50,000 distinct CDR3 sequences, with 12% as singletons. CDR3 size: 15 residues. V was pared by 3 bases and J by 0 bases, with 12 bases between. Sample: whole blood. This clonotype was sampled from an adult who was a healthcare worker with PCR-confirmed SARS-CoV-2 infection or an uninfected control (not recorded which). This rearrangement joins TRBV12-3 or TRBV12-4 to TRBJ2-7, with D unclear. The CDR3 here is CASSFRADPSYEQYF. DNA of the CDR3: TGTGCCAGCAGTTTTAGGGCGGACCCCTCCTACGAGCAGTACTTC.